The T cell receptor (beta chain) described here comes from a study of T cell repertoires in cytomegalovirus infection. Across the study: Shared public TCR beta signatures pointed to both CMV infection and a matching HLA type.

The germline V and J ends were trimmed by 4 bases and 2 bases, with 15 bases remaining between them. The CDR3 is 15 amino acids. The V gene's germline CDR1 is PRHDT and CDR2 FYEKMQ (reference sequence). MiXCR was run by TCRdb on the reads, yielding one entry per CDR3 protein. Among some 240,000 distinct CDR3 sequences listed, around 15% were seen once. Sequenced: CD8+ T cells from PBMCs. The chain carries TRBV13 and TRBJ2-7, with D possibly TRBD1 on 6 matching bases. This TCR derives from a human donor in good health (CMV status not recorded). Some clones in this sample may be carry-over from other donors' samples. The CDR3 region has the DNA TGTGCCAGCAGCTCCCTGGGGACAAATACCTACGAGCAGTACTTC. Translating gives CASSSLGTNTYEQYF.